Sequencing of this TCR beta chain was carried out in a study of blood T cells in healthy people across ages. Then a second PCR, running about 6 to 12 cycles, was carried out with a sample-barcoded 5' primer and a J-beta primer mix. TCRdb re-called the 5' RACE reads through MiXCR, storing one row per CDR3 protein. There are under 800,000 distinct CDR3 sequences in the sample; more than 40% occur only once, and 20% to 25% lies in the top ten. The CDR3 has 15 residues. Trimming took 3 bases from V and 7 from J, leaving 15 bases between them. The source is a woman aged 55-69 years in good health. Sequenced sample: blood. The genes are TRBV12-3 or TRBV12-4 and TRBJ1-4, with a weak D call TRBD1 (5 bases). The CDR3 coding sequence is TGTGCCAGCAGTTTGCGAATAGCCGGGGGTGAAAAACTGTTTTTT. Translating it yields CASSLRIAGGEKLFF.